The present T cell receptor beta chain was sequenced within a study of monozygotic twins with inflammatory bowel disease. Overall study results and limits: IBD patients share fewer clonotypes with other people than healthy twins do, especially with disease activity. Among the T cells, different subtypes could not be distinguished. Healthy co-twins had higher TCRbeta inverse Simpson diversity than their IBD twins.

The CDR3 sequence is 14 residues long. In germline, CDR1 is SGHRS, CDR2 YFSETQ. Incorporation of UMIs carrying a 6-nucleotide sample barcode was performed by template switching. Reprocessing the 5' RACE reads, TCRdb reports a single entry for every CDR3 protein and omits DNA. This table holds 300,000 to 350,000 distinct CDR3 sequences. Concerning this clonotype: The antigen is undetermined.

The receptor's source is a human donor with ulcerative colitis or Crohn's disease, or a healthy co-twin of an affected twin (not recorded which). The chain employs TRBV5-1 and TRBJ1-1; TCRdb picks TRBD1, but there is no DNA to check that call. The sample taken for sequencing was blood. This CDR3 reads CASSPRTDNTEAFF.